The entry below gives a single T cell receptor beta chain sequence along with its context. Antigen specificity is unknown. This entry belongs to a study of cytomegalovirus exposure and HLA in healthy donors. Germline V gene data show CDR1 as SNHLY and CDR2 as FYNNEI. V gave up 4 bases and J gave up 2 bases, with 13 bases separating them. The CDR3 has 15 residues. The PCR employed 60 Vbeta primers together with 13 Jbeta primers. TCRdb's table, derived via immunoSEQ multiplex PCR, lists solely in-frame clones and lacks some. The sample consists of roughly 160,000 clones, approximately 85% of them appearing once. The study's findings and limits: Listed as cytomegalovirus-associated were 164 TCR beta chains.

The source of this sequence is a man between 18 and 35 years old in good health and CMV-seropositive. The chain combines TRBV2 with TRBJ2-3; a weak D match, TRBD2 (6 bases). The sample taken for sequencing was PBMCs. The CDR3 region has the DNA TGTGCCAGCAGTGGAGACGGGGGTTCCACAGATACGCAGTATTTT. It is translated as CASSGDGGSTDTQYF.